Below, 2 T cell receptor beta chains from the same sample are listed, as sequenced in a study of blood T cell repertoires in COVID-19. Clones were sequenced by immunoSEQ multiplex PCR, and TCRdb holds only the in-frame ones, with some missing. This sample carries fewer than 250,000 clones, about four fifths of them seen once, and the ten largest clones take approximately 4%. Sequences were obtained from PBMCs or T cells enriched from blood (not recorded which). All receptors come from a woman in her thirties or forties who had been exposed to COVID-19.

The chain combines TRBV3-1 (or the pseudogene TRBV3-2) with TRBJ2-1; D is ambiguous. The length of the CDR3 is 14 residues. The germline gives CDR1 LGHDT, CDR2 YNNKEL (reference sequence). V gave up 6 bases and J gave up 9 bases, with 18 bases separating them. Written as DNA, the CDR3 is TGTGCCAGCAGAAATCTATATACTATAGGTGAGCAGTTCTTC. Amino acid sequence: CASRNLYTIGEQFF.

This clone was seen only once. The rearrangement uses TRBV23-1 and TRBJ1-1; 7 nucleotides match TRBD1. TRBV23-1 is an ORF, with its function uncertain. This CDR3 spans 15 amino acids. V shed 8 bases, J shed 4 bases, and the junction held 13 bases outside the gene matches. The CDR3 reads CASPIQGREGTEAFF. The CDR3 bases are TGCGCCAGCCCCATACAGGGGCGTGAAGGCACTGAAGCTTTCTTT.